This TCR beta chain was sequenced for a study of T cells in women clearing cervical HPV infection. Notes on the study in general: Repertoire richness, not evenness, was significantly elevated in CIN3+ cases versus controls. Cases and controls were distinguished at AUC 0.83 by richness and V genes.

The assay was immunoSEQ multiplex PCR, and TCRdb's table has in-frame clones only and misses some. Its clone listing holds 12,000 or so clones. The CDR3 has 16 amino acids. The V gene end was trimmed by 5 bases and the J gene end by 5 bases; junction bases not matched to a gene: 12. CDR1 is DFQATT, CDR2 SNEGSKA, per germline (reference sequence). Each participant carried one incident cervical HPV16 infection only. Regarding this clone: Antigen: not known. The CDR3 end falls 3 residues outside the read, so it is completed with the germline J gene.

The chain has TRBV20-1 and TRBJ2-5, with 12 bases lining up with TRBD2. This sequence was found in a woman between 18 and 70 years old with a cervical HPV16 infection that either progressed to CIN3+ or cleared (not recorded which). The source material was blood buffy coat. The DNA read from the CDR3 is TGCAGTGCTGATTCTAGCGGGGGGGCCAAGAGGGAGACC. Its protein is CSADSSGGAKRET. The whole CDR3 is CSADSSGGAKRETQYF.